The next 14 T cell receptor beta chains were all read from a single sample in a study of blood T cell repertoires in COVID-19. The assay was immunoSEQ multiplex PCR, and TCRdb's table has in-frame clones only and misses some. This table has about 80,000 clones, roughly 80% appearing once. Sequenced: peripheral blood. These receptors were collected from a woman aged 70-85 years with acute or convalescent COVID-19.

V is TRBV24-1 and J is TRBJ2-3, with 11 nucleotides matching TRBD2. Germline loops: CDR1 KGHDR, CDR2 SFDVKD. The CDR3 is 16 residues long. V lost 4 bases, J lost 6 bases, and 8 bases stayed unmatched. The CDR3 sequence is CATSELIAGGVDTQYF. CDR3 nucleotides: TGTGCCACCAGTGAACTTATAGCGGGAGGGGTGGATACGCAGTATTTT.

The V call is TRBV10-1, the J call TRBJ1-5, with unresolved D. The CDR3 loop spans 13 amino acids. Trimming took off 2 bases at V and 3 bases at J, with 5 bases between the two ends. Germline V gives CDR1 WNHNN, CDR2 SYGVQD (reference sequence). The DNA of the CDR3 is TGCGCCAGCAGTGAGAACAACAATCAGCCCCAGCATTTT. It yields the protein CASSENNNQPQHF.

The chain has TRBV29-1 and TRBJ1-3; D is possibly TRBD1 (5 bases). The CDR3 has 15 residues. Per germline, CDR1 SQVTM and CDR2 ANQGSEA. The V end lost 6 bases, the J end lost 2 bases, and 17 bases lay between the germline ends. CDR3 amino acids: CSVDSGSGAGNTIYF. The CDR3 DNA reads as TGCAGCGTCGATTCAGGGTCTGGGGCTGGAAACACCATATATTTT.

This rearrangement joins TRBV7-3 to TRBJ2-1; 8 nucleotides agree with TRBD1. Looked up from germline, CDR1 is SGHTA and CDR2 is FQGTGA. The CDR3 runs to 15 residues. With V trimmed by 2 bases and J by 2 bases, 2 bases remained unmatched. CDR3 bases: TGTGCCAGCAGCTTAGCAGGGGGCGCCTACAATGAGCAGTTCTTC. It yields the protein CASSLAGGAYNEQFF. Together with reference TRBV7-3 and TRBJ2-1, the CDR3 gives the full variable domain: GAGVSQTPSNKVTEKGKYVELRCDPISGHTALYWYRQSLGQGPEFLIYFQGTGAADDSGLPNDRFFAVRPEGSVSTLKIQRTERGDSAVYLCASSLAGGAYNEQFFGPGTRLTVL.

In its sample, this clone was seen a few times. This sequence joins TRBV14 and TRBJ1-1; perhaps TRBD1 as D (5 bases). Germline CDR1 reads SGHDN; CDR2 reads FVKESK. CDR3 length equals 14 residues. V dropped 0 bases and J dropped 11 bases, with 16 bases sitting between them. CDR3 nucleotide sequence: TGTGCCAGCAGCCAAGACTACGGGGGGAGTCCGGCTTTCTTT. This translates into CASSQDYGGSPAFF.

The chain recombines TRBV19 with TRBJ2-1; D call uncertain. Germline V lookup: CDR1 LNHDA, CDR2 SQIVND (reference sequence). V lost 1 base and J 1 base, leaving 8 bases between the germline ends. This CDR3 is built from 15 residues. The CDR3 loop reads CASSIGASSYNEQFF. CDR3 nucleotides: TGTGCCAGTAGTATAGGGGCCTCTTCCTACAATGAGCAGTTCTTC.

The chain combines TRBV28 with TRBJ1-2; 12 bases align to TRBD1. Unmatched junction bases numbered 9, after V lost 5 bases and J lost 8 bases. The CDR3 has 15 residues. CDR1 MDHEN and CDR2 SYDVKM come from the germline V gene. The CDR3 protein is CASSLTGQGAWGYTF. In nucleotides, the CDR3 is TGTGCCAGCAGTCTTACGGGACAGGGGGCTTGGGGCTACACCTTC.

CDR3 in DNA: TGTGCCAGCAGCACCAACCTAGCGGGAGTTTACGAGCAGTACTTC. This translates into CASSTNLAGVYEQYF. This chain uses TRBV14 with TRBJ2-7, with 10 bases fitting TRBD2. The CDR3 consists of 15 residues. Germline V gives CDR1 SGHDN, CDR2 FVKESK. V shed 5 bases and J 4 bases; nucleotides not matched to a gene: 8. Combining the CDR3 with reference TRBV14 and TRBJ2-7 gives the whole variable domain EAGVTQFPSHSVIEKGQTVTLRCDPISGHDNLYWYRRVMGKEIKFLLHFVKESKQDESGMPNNRFLAERTGGTYSTLKVQPAELEDSGVYFCASSTNLAGVYEQYFGPGTRLTVT.

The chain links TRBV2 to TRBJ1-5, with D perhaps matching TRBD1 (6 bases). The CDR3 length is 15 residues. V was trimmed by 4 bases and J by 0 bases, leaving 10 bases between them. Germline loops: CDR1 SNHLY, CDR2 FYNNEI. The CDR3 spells CASSAAGASNQPQHF. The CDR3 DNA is TGTGCCAGCAGTGCGGCAGGGGCTAGCAATCAGCCCCAGCATTTT.

In DNA form, the CDR3 reads TGTGCCAGCAGCCAAGTTTACAGGGCAGGACCAGGCGAGACCCAGTACTTC. Residues: CASSQVYRAGPGETQYF. The V and J genes are TRBV3-1 (or the pseudogene TRBV3-2) and TRBJ2-5, with D tentatively TRBD1 (6 bases). Germline V gives CDR1 LGHDT, CDR2 YNNKEL (reference sequence). The CDR3 consists of 17 residues. Trimming shortened V by 1 base and J by 5 bases, and 20 bases separated the two germline ends.

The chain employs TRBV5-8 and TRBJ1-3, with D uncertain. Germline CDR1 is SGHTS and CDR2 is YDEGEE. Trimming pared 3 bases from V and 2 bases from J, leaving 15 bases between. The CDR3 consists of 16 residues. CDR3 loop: CASSSTGIEAGNTIYF. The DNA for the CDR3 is TGTGCCAGCAGCTCTACGGGAATCGAAGCTGGAAACACCATATATTTT. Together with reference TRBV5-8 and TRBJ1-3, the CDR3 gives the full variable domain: EAGVTQSPTHLIKTRGQQATLRCSPISGHTSVYWYQQALGLGLQFLLWYDEGEERNRGNFPPRFSGRQFPNYSSELNVNALELEDSALYLCASSSTGIEAGNTIYFGEGSWLTVV.

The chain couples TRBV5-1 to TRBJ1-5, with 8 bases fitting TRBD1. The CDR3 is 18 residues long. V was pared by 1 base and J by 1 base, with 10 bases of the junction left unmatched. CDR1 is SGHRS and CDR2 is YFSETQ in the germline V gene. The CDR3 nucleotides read TGCGCCAGCAGCTTGATCCCAGGGGGCGCAGGGAGCAATCAGCCCCAGCATTTT. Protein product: CASSLIPGGAGSNQPQHF.

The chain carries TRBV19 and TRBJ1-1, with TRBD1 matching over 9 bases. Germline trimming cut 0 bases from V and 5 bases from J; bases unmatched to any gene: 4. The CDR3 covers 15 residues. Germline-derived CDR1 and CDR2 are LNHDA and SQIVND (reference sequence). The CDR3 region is CASSIDGTGNTEAFF. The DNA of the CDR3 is TGTGCCAGTAGTATAGACGGGACAGGGAATACTGAAGCTTTCTTT.

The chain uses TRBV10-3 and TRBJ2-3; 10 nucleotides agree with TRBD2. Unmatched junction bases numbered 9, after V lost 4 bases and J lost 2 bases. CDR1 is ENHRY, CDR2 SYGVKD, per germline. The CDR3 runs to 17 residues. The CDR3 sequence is CAISGGSLAGDTDTQYF. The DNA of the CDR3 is TGTGCCATCAGTGGGGGATCGCTAGCGGGGGACACAGATACGCAGTATTTT.